The present T cell receptor (beta chain) was sequenced within a study of T cells in Graves' hyperthyroidism and ophthalmopathy. Study-level points and caveats: The blood repertoire included most of the expanded thyroid clonotypes above 0.001.

This clonotype was picked up many times. No antigen is known for it. TCR beta CDR3 regions were amplified from RNA. The TCR CDR3 first-round RT-PCR relied on the HTBI primer set. TCRdb processed the multiplex PCR reads anew with MiXCR; each CDR3 protein has one entry. The top ten hold around 15% of the sample, which has roughly 700,000 distinct CDR3 sequences, roughly 17% seen once. Clinical symptoms, serum thyroxine and TRAb, thyroid ultrasound and orbital computed tomography together formed the diagnostic basis. The CDR3 is made up of 15 amino acids. Germline lookup yields CDR1 SGHVS and CDR2 FQNEAQ. V lost 5 bases and J 4 bases, leaving 17 bases between the germline ends.

The TCR was taken from a man aged 50-59 years with Graves' hyperthyroidism. Specimen: blood. This chain joins TRBV7-8 and TRBJ1-1; D is undetermined. The CDR3 coding sequence is TGTGCCAGCAGCCCCTCCGCGAGGAAGAGCACTGAAGCTTTCTTT. This gives the protein CASSPSARKSTEAFF.